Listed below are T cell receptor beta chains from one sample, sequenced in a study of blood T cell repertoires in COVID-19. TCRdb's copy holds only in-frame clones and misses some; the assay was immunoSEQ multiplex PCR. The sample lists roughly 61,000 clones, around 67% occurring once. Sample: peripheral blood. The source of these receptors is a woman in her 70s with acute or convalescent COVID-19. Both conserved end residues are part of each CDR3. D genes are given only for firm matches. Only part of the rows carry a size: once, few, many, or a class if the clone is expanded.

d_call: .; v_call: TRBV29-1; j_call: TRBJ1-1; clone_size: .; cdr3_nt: TGCAGCGTTGAAGGCGGGGGACGTGCGAACACTGAAGCTTTCTTT; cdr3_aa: CSVEGGGRANTEAFF
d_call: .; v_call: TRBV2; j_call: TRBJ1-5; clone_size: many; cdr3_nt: TGTGCCAGCAGGGAGGGACTGATGTATAGCAATCAGCCCCAGCATTTT; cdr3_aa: CASREGLMYSNQPQHF
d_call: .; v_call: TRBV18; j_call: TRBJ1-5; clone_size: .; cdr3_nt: TGTGCCAGCTCTCCGAGCGGGGGGGACAATCAGCCCCAGCATTTT; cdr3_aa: CASSPSGGDNQPQHF
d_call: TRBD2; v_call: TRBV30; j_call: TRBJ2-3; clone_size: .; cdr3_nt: TGTGCCTTCGCCGGGACTAGCGGGGGACCTAGCACAGATACGCAGTATTTT; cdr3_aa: CAFAGTSGGPSTDTQYF
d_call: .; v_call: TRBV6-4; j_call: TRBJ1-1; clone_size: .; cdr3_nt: TGTGCCAGCAAACGGGATCTGAACACTGAAGCTTTCTTT; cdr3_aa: CASKRDLNTEAFF
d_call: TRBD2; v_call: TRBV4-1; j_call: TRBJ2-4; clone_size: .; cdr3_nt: TGCGCCAGCAGCCAAGAACAAGCGGGGGTCAAAAACATTCAGTACTTC; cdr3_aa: CASSQEQAGVKNIQYF
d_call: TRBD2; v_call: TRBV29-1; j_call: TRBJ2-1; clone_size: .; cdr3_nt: TGCAGCGGACTAGCGGGGGGGCAGTTCTTC; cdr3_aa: CSGLAGGQFF
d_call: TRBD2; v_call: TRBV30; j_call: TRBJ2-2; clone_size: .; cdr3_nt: TGTGCCTGGAGTGCAGGCCAGTGGGGGGGAACCGGGGAGCTGTTTTTT; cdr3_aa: CAWSAGQWGGTGELFF
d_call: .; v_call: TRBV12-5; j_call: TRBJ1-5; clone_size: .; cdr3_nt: TGTGCTAGTGGTTTGCACCCGGGAGCCCAGCATTTT; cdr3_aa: CASGLHPGAQHF
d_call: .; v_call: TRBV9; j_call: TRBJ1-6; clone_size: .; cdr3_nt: TGTGCCAGCAGCGGCACTGACAGATCAAATTCACCCCTCCACTTT; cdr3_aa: CASSGTDRSNSPLHF
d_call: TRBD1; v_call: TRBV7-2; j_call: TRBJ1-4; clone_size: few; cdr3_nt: TGTGCCAGCAGCTTAGGGCTGGGACAGGCTTATGAAAAACTGTTTTTT; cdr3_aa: CASSLGLGQAYEKLFF
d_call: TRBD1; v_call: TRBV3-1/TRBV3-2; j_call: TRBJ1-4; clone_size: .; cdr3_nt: TGTGCCAGCAGCGATATTGAGCGGACAGGGACTAATGAAAAACTGTTTTTT; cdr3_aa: CASSDIERTGTNEKLFF
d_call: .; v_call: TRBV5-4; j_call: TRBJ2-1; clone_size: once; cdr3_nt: TGTGCCAGCGGGACCAAATTAGAGGCGGGGTACAATGAGCAGTTCTTC; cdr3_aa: CASGTKLEAGYNEQFF
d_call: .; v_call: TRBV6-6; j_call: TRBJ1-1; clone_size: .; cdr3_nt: TGTGCCAGCTGTGATTGGGGGGTGAACACTGAAGCTTTCTTT; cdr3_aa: CASCDWGVNTEAFF
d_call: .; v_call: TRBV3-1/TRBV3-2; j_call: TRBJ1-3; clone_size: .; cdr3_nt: TGTGCCAGCAGCCGAGGGCAAAACTCTGGAAACACCATATATTTT; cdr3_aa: CASSRGQNSGNTIYF
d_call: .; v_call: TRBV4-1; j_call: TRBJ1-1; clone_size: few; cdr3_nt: TGCGCCAGCAGCCTGGCCGAGACAATGAACACTGAAGCTTTCTTT; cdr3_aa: CASSLAETMNTEAFF
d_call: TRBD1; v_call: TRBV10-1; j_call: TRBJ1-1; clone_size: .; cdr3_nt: TGCGCCAGCAGTCTGGACAGGGGGAATCGGTGGAACACTGAAGCTTTCTTT; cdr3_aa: CASSLDRGNRWNTEAFF
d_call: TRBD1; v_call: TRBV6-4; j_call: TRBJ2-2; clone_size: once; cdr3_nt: TGTGCCACCAGGACAGGGGTCACCGGGGAGCTGTTTTTT; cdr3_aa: CATRTGVTGELFF
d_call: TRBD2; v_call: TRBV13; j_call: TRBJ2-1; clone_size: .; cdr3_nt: TGTGCCAGCAGTTTAAAAAGAACTAGCGGTGCCGATGAGCAGTTCTTC; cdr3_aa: CASSLKRTSGADEQFF
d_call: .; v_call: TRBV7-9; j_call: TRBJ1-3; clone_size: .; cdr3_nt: TGTGCCAGCAGCTTAGCCGGTACGGGAGGAAACACCATATATTTT; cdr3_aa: CASSLAGTGGNTIYF
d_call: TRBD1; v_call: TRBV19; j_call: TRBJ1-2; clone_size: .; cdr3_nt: TGTGCCAGTAGTTCAAAGAAATCCGGGACAGGGGGCCTCTATGGCTACACCTTC; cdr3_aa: CASSSKKSGTGGLYGYTF
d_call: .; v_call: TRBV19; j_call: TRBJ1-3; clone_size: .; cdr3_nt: TGTGCCAGTAGTTCCTTGTCTTCTGGAAACACCATATATTTT; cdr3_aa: CASSSLSSGNTIYF
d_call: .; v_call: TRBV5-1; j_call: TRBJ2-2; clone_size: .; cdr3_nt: TGCGCCAGCAGCTCTCTTAACGGGGGTGACACCGGGGAGCTGTTTTTT; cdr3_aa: CASSSLNGGDTGELFF
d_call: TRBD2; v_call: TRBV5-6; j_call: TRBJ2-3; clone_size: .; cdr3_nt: TGTGCCAGCAGCCCGGTAGGGACTAGCGGGATAACGCAGTATTTT; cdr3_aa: CASSPVGTSGITQYF
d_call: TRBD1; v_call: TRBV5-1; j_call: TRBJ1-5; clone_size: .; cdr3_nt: TGCGCCAGCAGCTTGGAGGGACAGGGTAGCAATCAGCCCCAGCATTTT; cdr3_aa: CASSLEGQGSNQPQHF
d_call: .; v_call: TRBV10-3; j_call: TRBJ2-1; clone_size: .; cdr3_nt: TGTGCCATCAGCGGGGGTGCCTACAATGAGCAGTTCTTC; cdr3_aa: CAISGGAYNEQFF
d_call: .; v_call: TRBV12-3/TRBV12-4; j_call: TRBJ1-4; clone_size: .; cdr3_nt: TGTGCCAGCCGGGGGACAACTAATGAAAAACTGTTTTTT; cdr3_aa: CASRGTTNEKLFF
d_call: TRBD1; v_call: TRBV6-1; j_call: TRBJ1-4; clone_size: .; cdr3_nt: TGTGCCAGCAGTGAAAGACGGACAGGGAGGATACCTAATGAAAAACTGTTTTTT; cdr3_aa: CASSERRTGRIPNEKLFF
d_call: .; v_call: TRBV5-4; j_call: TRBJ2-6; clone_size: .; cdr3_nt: TGTGCCAGCAGCCTTCGCACAGGGCGGGTGAACGTCCTGACTTTC; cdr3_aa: CASSLRTGRVNVLTF
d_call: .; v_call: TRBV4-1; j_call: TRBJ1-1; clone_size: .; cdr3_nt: TGCGCCAGCAGCCAAGTGACGCAGGGGAAGGCTGAAGCTTTCTTT; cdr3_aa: CASSQVTQGKAEAFF
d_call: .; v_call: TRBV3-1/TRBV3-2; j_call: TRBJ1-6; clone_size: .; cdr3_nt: TGTGCCAGCAGCCGGGAGAATTCACCCCTCCACTTT; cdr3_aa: CASSRENSPLHF
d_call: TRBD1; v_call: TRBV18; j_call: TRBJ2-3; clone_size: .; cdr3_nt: TGTGCCAGCTCACCGGGACAGGGGGTCACGACAGATACGCAGTATTTT; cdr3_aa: CASSPGQGVTTDTQYF
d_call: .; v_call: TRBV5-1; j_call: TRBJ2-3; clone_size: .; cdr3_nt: TGCGCCAGCAGCTCGTGGGACTCCACTAGCACAGATACGCAGTATTTT; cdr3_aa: CASSSWDSTSTDTQYF
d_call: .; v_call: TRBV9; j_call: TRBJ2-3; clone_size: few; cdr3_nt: TGTGCCAGCAGCGTAGATCGAGATACGCAGTATTTT; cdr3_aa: CASSVDRDTQYF
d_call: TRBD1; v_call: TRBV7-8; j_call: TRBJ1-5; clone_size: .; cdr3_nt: TGTGCCAGCAGCATGACACAGGGGGGATGGAGCAATCAGCCCCAGCATTTT; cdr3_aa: CASSMTQGGWSNQPQHF
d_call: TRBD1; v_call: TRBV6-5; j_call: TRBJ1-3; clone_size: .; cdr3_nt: TGTGCCAGCAGGGACACAGGGGGTGGAAACACCATATATTTT; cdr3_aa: CASRDTGGGNTIYF